A single sample is the source of the 22 T cell receptor beta chains below, sequenced in a study of blood T cell repertoires in COVID-19 (dated by TCRdb to the early 2020s). The library was made by the immunoSEQ multiplex PCR assay. Held by TCRdb, this immuneACCESS table contains in-frame sequences only and omits some clones. Under half of the omission traces to an unresolved V gene where checked; the cause of the rest is unknown. The sample table contains roughly 130,000 clones; only one count was recorded for about 89% of them. The ten largest clones add up to approximately 3.6% of the sample. The sequencing input was peripheral blood. The receptors were gathered from a woman aged 55-70 years with acute or convalescent COVID-19.

The chain has TRBV27 and TRBJ2-1; 11 nucleotides agree with TRBD1. V lost 5 bases, J lost 8 bases, and 11 bases stayed unmatched. The CDR3 spans 16 residues. The V gene's germline CDR1 is MNHEY and CDR2 SMNVEV (reference sequence). The CDR3 sequence is CASSPPRDRGVDEQFF. The CDR3 coding sequence is TGTGCCAGCAGTCCGCCCCGGGACAGGGGGGTGGATGAGCAGTTCTTC.

This chain connects TRBV3-1 (or the pseudogene TRBV3-2) to TRBJ2-7, with 7 bases that match TRBD2. Unmatched junction bases numbered 16, after V lost 5 bases and J lost 6 bases. Germline V lookup: CDR1 LGHDT, CDR2 YNNKEL (reference sequence). This CDR3 is 16 amino acids long. The CDR3 spells CASSEVGLADPLEQYF. Written as DNA, the CDR3 is TGTGCCAGCAGCGAAGTCGGGCTAGCGGACCCCCTCGAGCAGTACTTC.

The CDR3, as DNA: TGTGCCATCAGGGAACTGTCGGGCACTGAAGCTTTCTTT. Its translation is CAIRELSGTEAFF. The V gene is TRBV10-3, the J gene TRBJ1-1; D uncertain. The V end lost 6 bases, the J end lost 4 bases, and 12 bases lay between the germline ends. The CDR3 covers 13 residues. Germline V gene data show CDR1 as ENHRY and CDR2 as SYGVKD.

This clone has only one observation. The rearrangement uses TRBV5-4 and TRBJ2-1; TRBD1 agrees at 11 bases. With 3 bases clipped from V and 3 bases from J, the junction kept 8 bases outside the gene matches. Germline CDR1 is SGHNT and CDR2 is YYREEE (reference sequence). The CDR3 is 17 residues long. CDR3 coding DNA: TGTGCCAGCAGCTCAAAAACCGGGACAGGGGGCTACAATGAGCAGTTCTTC. Translating gives CASSSKTGTGGYNEQFF.

The chain recombines TRBV6-6 with TRBJ2-3, with D perhaps matching TRBD1 (6 bases). Germline CDR1 reads MNHNY; CDR2 reads SVGAGI (reference sequence). With 8 bases removed from V and 5 bases from J, the gap between germline ends came to 17 bases. This CDR3 has 14 amino acids. This chain's CDR3 is CASREQGSGDTQYF. The CDR3 bases are TGTGCCAGCCGCGAACAGGGAAGCGGAGATACGCAGTATTTT.

This chain joins TRBV30 and TRBJ1-3; D not certain. The CDR3 loop spans 16 amino acids. The germline V gene encodes CDR1 GTSNPN and CDR2 SVGIG (reference sequence). The V end lost 1 base, the J end lost 0 bases, and 13 bases lay between the germline ends. The CDR3 reads CAWSEAGIFSGNTIYF. CDR3 sequence (DNA): TGTGCCTGGAGTGAAGCGGGAATCTTCTCTGGAAACACCATATATTTT.

The chain recombines TRBV5-4 with TRBJ2-5; no firm D call. Germline CDR1 SGHNT, CDR2 YYREEE (reference sequence). This CDR3 spans 15 amino acids. The germline V and J ends were trimmed by 0 bases and 5 bases, with 14 bases remaining between them. As DNA, the CDR3 is TGTGCCAGCAGCTTGGACGCTCGGTCGGTGGAGACCCAGTACTTC. Protein sequence: CASSLDARSVETQYF.

The chain employs TRBV7-8 and TRBJ2-3; D is ambiguous. The germline V and J ends were trimmed by 2 bases and 5 bases, with 8 bases remaining between them. CDR3 length: 13 residues. The V gene's germline CDR1 is SGHVS and CDR2 FQNEAQ. The CDR3 region has the DNA TGTGCCAGCAGCTTACCTAGGCAAGATACGCAGTATTTT. Translation: CASSLPRQDTQYF.

V gene TRBV5-5 combines with J gene TRBJ2-7, with D hard to call. The V and J ends lost 2 bases and 3 bases respectively, with 9 bases between them. This CDR3 is built from 13 residues. Germline lookup yields CDR1 SGHKS and CDR2 YYEKEE (reference sequence). The CDR3 coding sequence is TGTGCCAGCAGCTTTCTCGCGGACTACGAGCAGTACGTC. It is translated as CASSFLADYEQYV.

The chain employs TRBV5-1 and TRBJ2-3; 11 bases line up with TRBD2. Trimming at V came to 0 bases and at J to 2 bases, leaving 5 bases not matched to a gene. The CDR3 runs 17 residues. Germline V lookup: CDR1 SGHRS, CDR2 YFSETQ. Written as DNA, the CDR3 is TGCGCCAGCAGCTTGGTCGGGACTAGCGGTCCCACAGATACGCAGTATTTT. Amino acid sequence: CASSLVGTSGPTDTQYF.

A single count supports this clone. The chain recombines TRBV21-1 with TRBJ2-7; the table's D call TRBD2 went unverified against the DNA. TRBV21-1 counts as a pseudogene. The CDR3 loop spans 19 amino acids. In nucleotides, the CDR3 is TGTGCCAGCAGCAAGGGACTAGCGGGACTACAGTATATGATCTACGAGCAGTACGTC. This codes for CASSKGLAGLQYMIYEQYV.

The chain uses TRBV14 and TRBJ2-2; unclear D gene. CDR3 size: 15 residues. The germline V gene encodes CDR1 SGHDN and CDR2 FVKESK. Trimming pared 0 bases from V and 5 bases from J, leaving 10 bases between. The CDR3 region has the DNA TGTGCCAGCAGCCAAGACACGGTTTATACCGGGGAGCTGTTTTTT. This encodes CASSQDTVYTGELFF.

The chain uses TRBV7-2 and TRBJ1-1; weak D call: TRBD1 (6 bases). CDR1 SGHTA and CDR2 FQGNSA come from the germline V gene. This CDR3 region has 14 residues. Deletions cut 5 bases from V and 5 bases from J, with 15 bases between. The CDR3 is CASSHPQGWTEAFF. Here the CDR3 DNA reads TGTGCCAGCAGCCATCCACAGGGTTGGACTGAAGCTTTCTTT.

Points on this clone: Germline is not matched at one junction end, which may reflect a read error. V gene TRBV5-6 combines with J gene TRBJ2-3; D may be TRBD2 (6 bases). CDR1 SGHDT and CDR2 YYEEEE come from the germline V gene. This CDR3 comprises 16 residues. The CDR3 sequence: CASSFSGPSFTNTQYF. CDR3 in DNA: TGTGCCAGCAGCTTTAGCGGCCCCAGTTTCACAAATACGCAGTATTTT.

V is TRBV27 and J is TRBJ2-3, with TRBD1 identical over 7 bases. This CDR3 spans 13 amino acids. Germline-derived CDR1 and CDR2 are MNHEY and SMNVEV (reference sequence). V lost 4 bases to trimming and J lost 10 bases; unmatched junction nucleotides: 8. CDR3 nucleotide sequence: TGTGCCAGCAGTTACCCAGGGGGAGCGGCGCAGTATTTT. It yields the protein CASSYPGGAAQYF.

Written as DNA, the CDR3 is TGCGCCAGCAGCGTACTAGCAGACTACGAGCAGTACGTC. Encoded protein: CASSVLADYEQYV. This chain uses TRBV10-2 with TRBJ2-7; TRBD2 is a possible D gene (6 bases). CDR1 and CDR2 from the germline V gene are WSHSY and SAAADI. The V end was cut by 6 bases, the J end by 3 bases, with 12 bases between. This CDR3 contains 13 residues.

This clone was detected once. This chain connects TRBV29-1 to TRBJ2-2, with 8 bases matching TRBD1. V lost 5 bases, J lost 1 base, and 6 bases stayed unmatched. The germline V gene has CDR1 SQVTM and CDR2 ANQGSEA. The CDR3 consists of 15 residues. DNA for the CDR3: TGCAGCGTTTCTGAGGGGACAGGGAACACCGGGGAGCTGTTTTTT. Its protein product is CSVSEGTGNTGELFF.

This clone showed up just once. The chain combines TRBV7-3 with TRBJ2-1; 7 nucleotides line up with TRBD2. The CDR3 sequence is 13 residues long. Germline trimming cut 1 base from V and 9 bases from J; bases unmatched to any gene: 3. CDR1 SGHTA and CDR2 FQGTGA come from the germline V gene. The CDR3 spells CASSLSSGSEQFF. In DNA form, the CDR3 reads TGTGCCAGCAGCTTAAGTAGCGGGTCTGAGCAGTTCTTC. Variable domain in full (rest from reference TRBV7-3 and TRBJ2-1): GAGVSQTPSNKVTEKGKYVELRCDPISGHTALYWYRQSLGQGPEFLIYFQGTGAADDSGLPNDRFFAVRPEGSVSTLKIQRTERGDSAVYLCASSLSSGSEQFFGPGTRLTVL.

The chain carries TRBV5-1 and TRBJ2-5; 13 nucleotides agree with TRBD2. The CDR3 contains 18 residues. Germline V gene data show CDR1 as SGHRS and CDR2 as YFSETQ. With 0 bases clipped from V and 2 bases from J, the junction kept 7 bases outside the gene matches. The CDR3 reads CASSLVPPGLAGQETQYF. CDR3 coding DNA: TGCGCCAGCAGCTTGGTGCCCCCGGGACTAGCGGGGCAAGAGACCCAGTACTTC.

V and J are TRBV5-1 and TRBJ2-2; 10 bases fit TRBD2. Germline V gene lookup returns CDR1 SGHRS and CDR2 YFSETQ. The CDR3 runs to 14 residues. J lost 6 bases, V lost 5 bases, and 4 bases had no gene match. In DNA form, the CDR3 reads TGCGCCAGCAGGGCTAGCGGGAGCGCCGGGGAGCTGTTTTTT. It specifies CASRASGSAGELFF. The full variable domain, rest sourced from reference TRBV5-1 and TRBJ2-2, is KAGVTQTPRYLIKTRGQQVTLSCSPISGHRSVSWYQQTPGQGLQFLFEYFSETQRNKGNFPGRFSGRQFSNSRSEMNVSTLELGDSALYLCASRASGSAGELFFGEGSRLTVL.

The CDR3 bases are TGTGCCAGCAGCCGGACAGGGTTTGTTCAGCCCCAGCATTTT. The encoded protein is CASSRTGFVQPQHF. The V gene is TRBV28, the J gene TRBJ1-5, with TRBD1 matching over 8 bases. The junction had 7 bases not matched to a gene; V was cut back by 6 bases and J by 6 bases. The germline CDR1 and CDR2 sequences are MDHEN and SYDVKM. The CDR3 is made up of 14 amino acids.

V gene TRBV10-3 combines with J gene TRBJ1-2, with D possibly matching TRBD1 (6 bases). This CDR3 has 13 residues. V lost 7 bases and J lost 5, with 14 bases in between. Germline V gives CDR1 ENHRY, CDR2 SYGVKD. The CDR3 loop is CAIKGDAPYGYTF. The CDR3 region has the DNA TGTGCCATCAAGGGGGACGCCCCGTATGGCTACACCTTC.